These 25 T cell receptor beta chains were all obtained from the same sample, sequenced in a study of T cells in Graves' hyperthyroidism and ophthalmopathy. Regions amplified from RNA transcripts were the TCR beta CDR3 regions. TCR CDR3 regions were first amplified by RT-PCR with HTBI primers. TCRdb re-derived calls from the multiplex PCR reads in MiXCR, one entry per CDR3 protein. The table records some 150,000 distinct CDR3 sequences, approximately 20% of them present only once. The sequenced material came from blood. The receptors derive from a woman aged 45-65 years with Graves' hyperthyroidism that later progressed to Graves' ophthalmopathy.

This clonotype has only one observation. The chain uses TRBV28 and TRBJ1-3; no reliable D call. This CDR3 has 14 amino acids. Germline CDR1 and CDR2: MDHEN and SYDVKM. V lost 2 bases and J lost 5, with 10 bases in between. CDR3 residues: CASSLPLDRNTIYF. CDR3 nucleotides: TGTGCCAGCAGTTTACCCCTCGACCGAAACACCATATATTTT.

V and J are TRBV5-1 and TRBJ2-5; 9 nucleotides align to TRBD1. Germline V lookup: CDR1 SGHRS, CDR2 YFSETQ. The CDR3 loop spans 15 amino acids. V shed 4 bases and J 5 bases; nucleotides not matched to a gene: 9. Written as DNA, the CDR3 is TGCGCCAGCAGCACGGACAGGGGAGTGTCGGAGACCCAGTACTTC. Encoded protein: CASSTDRGVSETQYF.

The chain has TRBV19 and TRBJ2-2; D may correspond to TRBD1 or TRBD2 (5 bases each). The CDR3 is made up of 14 amino acids. Germline CDR1 is LNHDA and CDR2 is SQIVND (reference sequence). Trimming shortened V by 4 bases and J by 2 bases, and 8 bases separated the two germline ends. The CDR3 region is CASSTGLNTGELFF. The CDR3 DNA sequence: TGTGCCAGTAGTACGGGGCTAAACACCGGGGAGCTGTTTTTT. The variable domain in full, with the rest retrieved from reference TRBV19 and TRBJ2-2, is DGGITQSPKYLFRKEGQNVTLSCEQNLNHDAMYWYRQDPGQGLRLIYYSQIVNDFQKGDIAEGYSVSREKKESFPLTVTSAQKNPTAFYLCASSTGLNTGELFFGEGSRLTVL.

The chain links TRBV7-9 to TRBJ1-2, with a tentative D call TRBD1 (6 bases). This CDR3 spans 16 amino acids. V was shortened by 2 bases and J by 2 bases, with 15 bases between the two germline ends. Germline assignment: CDR1 SEHNR and CDR2 FQNEAQ (reference sequence). CDR3 region: CASSLSTTGTNYGYTF. CDR3 in DNA: TGTGCCAGCAGCTTATCGACGACAGGAACGAACTATGGCTACACCTTC.

There are many counts of this clonotype. The J gene is TRBJ2-7, the V gene TRBV7-9; 7 positions agree with TRBD1. The CDR3 sequence is 13 residues long. Germline V gene sequence: CDR1 SEHNR, CDR2 FQNEAQ (reference sequence). With V trimmed by 5 bases and J by 5 bases, 6 bases remained unmatched. CDR3 protein: CASSDRDEDEQYF. CDR3 in DNA: TGTGCCAGCAGCGACAGGGACGAGGACGAGCAGTACTTC.

A note on this clonotype: Germline is not matched at one junction end, which may reflect a read error. The rearrangement joins TRBV7-9 to TRBJ2-3; no firm D call. The CDR3 is 13 amino acids. The germline gives CDR1 SEHNR, CDR2 FQNEAQ (reference sequence). The DNA for the CDR3 is TGTGCCAGCAGCTCGACGGTCGCAGACACGCAGTATTTT. Its translation: CASSSTVADTQYF. Combining the CDR3 with reference TRBV7-9 and TRBJ2-3 gives the whole variable domain DTGVSQNPRHKITKRGQNVTFRCDPISEHNRLYWYRQTLGQGPEFLTYFQNEAQLEKSRLLSDRFSAERPKGSFSTLEIQRTEQGDSAMYLCASSSTVADTQYFGPGTRLTVL.

The table lists this clonotype with many counts. The chain employs TRBV28 and TRBJ1-1; 8 bases align to TRBD1. Losses at the gene ends were 6 bases for V and 9 bases for J; bases not matched to a gene: 12. The germline V gene has CDR1 MDHEN and CDR2 SYDVKM. CDR3 size: 14 residues. The CDR3 DNA reads TGTGCCAGCAGCTCGACAGGGGACTCGAGAAAAGCTTTCTTT. It encodes CASSSTGDSRKAFF.

The J gene is TRBJ2-3, the V gene TRBV10-1, with 7 bases lining up with TRBD2. This CDR3 is 15 amino acids long. In germline, CDR1 is WNHNN, CDR2 SYGVQD (reference sequence). With 3 bases clipped from V and 5 bases from J, the junction kept 8 bases outside the gene matches. The CDR3 loop is CASSEAGSGGDTQYF. In nucleotides, the CDR3 is TGCGCCAGCAGTGAAGCGGGATCGGGAGGAGATACGCAGTATTTT.

The chain employs TRBV12-3 or TRBV12-4 and TRBJ2-5, with TRBD2 matching over 8 bases. This CDR3 comprises 15 residues. V lost 2 bases to trimming and J lost 2 bases; unmatched junction nucleotides: 4. The CDR3 sequence: CASSLPGGIQETQYF. In DNA, the CDR3 is TGTGCCAGCAGTTTACCGGGGGGGATACAAGAGACCCAGTACTTC.

There are many counts of this clonotype. The chain combines TRBV27 with TRBJ2-3, with D perhaps matching TRBD1 (6 bases). CDR3 length: 14 residues. The germline V gene encodes CDR1 MNHEY and CDR2 SMNVEV (reference sequence). V was trimmed by 2 bases and J by 2 bases, leaving 8 bases between them. The CDR3 sequence: CASSLGTTTDTQYF. The CDR3 nucleotides are TGTGCCAGCAGTTTAGGGACAACCACAGATACGCAGTATTTT.

This clonotype has ten or more counts. The chain has TRBV25-1 and TRBJ1-1, with D possibly TRBD1 on 5 matching bases. Germline CDR1 MGHDK, CDR2 SYGVNS. The CDR3 runs to 15 residues. Trimming left V 3 bases short and J 4 bases short, with 15 bases between. The CDR3 sequence is CASSESRGVGTEAFF. For the CDR3, the DNA is TGTGCCAGCAGTGAGTCTCGGGGGGTGGGCACTGAAGCTTTCTTT.

This clonotype has a count of ten or more. This chain uses TRBV20-1 with TRBJ2-5; D not certain. The CDR3 is made up of 11 amino acids. Looked up from germline, CDR1 is DFQATT and CDR2 is SNEGSKA (reference sequence). V lost 6 bases and J lost 5, with 10 bases in between. CDR3 residues: CSAPPSETQYF. CDR3 sequence (DNA): TGCAGTGCGCCACCGTCGGAGACCCAGTACTTC.

This clonotype was seen many times. The chain employs TRBV20-1 and TRBJ2-1; 9 bases match TRBD2. V was pared by 6 bases and J by 0 bases, with 3 bases of the junction left unmatched. Looked up from germline, CDR1 is DFQATT and CDR2 is SNEGSKA (reference sequence). The CDR3 spans 14 residues. CDR3 DNA sequence: TGCAGTGCCGAGCGGGAGGCCTCCTACAATGAGCAGTTCTTC. Protein product: CSAEREASYNEQFF.

This clonotype has ten or more counts. This rearrangement joins TRBV12-3 or TRBV12-4 to TRBJ1-4; D remains unclear. Trimming left V 2 bases short and J 5 bases short, with 0 bases between. The CDR3 spans 11 residues. As DNA, the CDR3 is TGTGCCAGCAGTTTAAATGAAAAACTGTTTTTT. Amino acids: CASSLNEKLFF.

The J gene is TRBJ2-2, the V gene TRBV5-5, with TRBD2 matching over 13 bases. CDR3 size: 19 residues. V lost 4 bases and J lost 6; bases outside the gene matches: 15. CDR1 and CDR2 (germline): SGHKS, YYEKEE (reference sequence). The CDR3 loop is CASSLGTSGKKDRSGELFF. CDR3 nucleotide sequence: TGTGCCAGCAGCCTCGGGACTAGCGGGAAAAAGGATCGTTCCGGGGAGCTGTTTTTT.

Ten or more counts support this clonotype. V usage is TRBV18 and J usage is TRBJ2-3; D not resolved. Looked up from germline, CDR1 is KGHSH and CDR2 is LQKENI. V lost 6 bases and J 1 base, leaving 14 bases between the germline ends. The CDR3 has 15 amino acids. Here the CDR3 reads CASSPGLKGTDTQYF. The CDR3 bases are TGTGCCAGCTCGCCCGGGCTGAAGGGCACAGATACGCAGTATTTT.

This clonotype was counted ten times or more. The chain carries TRBV27 and TRBJ1-5; D is undetermined. Germline V lookup: CDR1 MNHEY, CDR2 SMNVEV (reference sequence). V lost 5 bases and J lost 2, with 16 bases in between. CDR3 length: 16 residues. CDR3 residues: CASSTRGPWGNQPQHF. The CDR3 bases are TGTGCCAGCAGTACCCGCGGACCGTGGGGCAATCAGCCCCAGCATTTT.

Regarding this clonotype: A much larger clonotype is one base distant, so this may be a read error. The chain links TRBV20-1 to TRBJ2-7, with 12 bases aligning to TRBD2. V gave up 5 bases and J gave up 7 bases; unmatched junction bases: 15. The CDR3 has 16 amino acids. Per the germline V gene, CDR1 is DFQATT and CDR2 is SNEGSKA (reference sequence). In nucleotides, the CDR3 is TGCAGTGCTCCTAGCGGGAGGGCCAGCTCCTACAATGAGCAGTACTTC. As protein: CSAPSGRASSYNEQYF.

This clonotype has a handful of counts. The V and J genes are TRBV29-1 and TRBJ2-1, with 8 bases aligning to TRBD2. The germline V gene encodes CDR1 SQVTM and CDR2 ANQGSEA. The junction had 13 bases not matched to a gene; V was cut back by 3 bases and J by 9 bases. The CDR3 runs to 15 residues. The DNA of the CDR3 is TGCAGCGTTGATGGCCAGGGGCGTCGGGGGGGTGAGCAGTTCTTC. This translates into CSVDGQGRRGGEQFF.

The sample holds a few counts of this clonotype. The V call is TRBV6-1, the J call TRBJ2-2; D ambiguous. Trimming shortened V by 4 bases and J by 4 bases, and 10 bases separated the two germline ends. The CDR3 is 14 residues long. In germline, CDR1 is MNHNS, CDR2 SASEGT. For the CDR3, the DNA is TGTGCCAGCAGTGCCGGATCATTCACCGGGGAGCTGTTTTTT. Protein product: CASSAGSFTGELFF.

The chain couples TRBV12-3 or TRBV12-4 to TRBJ2-1; D unclear. V was clipped by 5 bases and J by 1 base, with 9 bases between them. CDR3 length equals 14 residues. Here the CDR3 reads CASSLRLSYNEQFF. Written as DNA, the CDR3 is TGTGCCAGCAGTCTGAGACTTTCCTACAATGAGCAGTTCTTC.

The CDR3 sequence: CASSLGGLGLYNEQFF. In DNA, the CDR3 is TGTGCCAGCAGCTTAGGAGGGTTAGGACTCTACAATGAGCAGTTCTTC. The chain carries TRBV11-1 and TRBJ2-1, with D tentatively TRBD2 (5 bases). Trimming left V 1 base short and J 3 bases short, with 13 bases between. The CDR3 covers 16 residues. Germline loops: CDR1 SGHAT, CDR2 FQDESV (reference sequence).

The chain couples TRBV28 to TRBJ1-2; D is undetermined. The V gene's germline CDR1 is MDHEN and CDR2 SYDVKM. Trimming took off 3 bases at V and 7 bases at J, with 12 bases between the two ends. This CDR3 contains 13 residues. This CDR3 is CASSLGRVSGYTF. Here the CDR3 DNA reads TGTGCCAGCAGTTTGGGCCGAGTGTCTGGCTACACCTTC.

CDR3 in DNA: TGTGCCAGCAGTTCTCGCCTGGGCGAGCAGTACTTC. Protein: CASSSRLGEQYF. The J gene is TRBJ2-7, the V gene TRBV27; D not certain. V lost 4 bases and J 6 bases, leaving 10 bases between the germline ends. Germline CDR1 MNHEY, CDR2 SMNVEV (reference sequence). This CDR3 has 12 residues.

The chain is built from TRBV12-3 or TRBV12-4 and TRBJ1-4, with D possibly being TRBD1 (5 bases). This CDR3 contains 13 residues. Trimming removed 3 bases at V and 8 bases at J, with 10 bases between. The CDR3 is CASSFRRGEKLFF. CDR3 sequence (DNA): TGTGCCAGCAGTTTTCGGAGGGGAGAAAAACTGTTTTTT.